These T cell receptor beta chains were read from a single sample in a study of cytomegalovirus exposure and HLA in healthy donors. Some clones are missing from TCRdb's copy, which holds only in-frame ones; the method was immunoSEQ multiplex PCR. Among about 85,000 clones, roughly three quarters were seen once, and the ten largest hold over 20%. The specimen was PBMCs. The source of these receptors is a woman in her forties or fifties in good health and CMV-seropositive. Both conserved end residues are part of each CDR3. The order of the fields is clone size, V gene, J gene, D gene, CDR3 length, CDR3 DNA, CDR3 protein. D genes are given only for firm matches. Size is stated for part of the rows, as once, few or many counts, or as a class when the clone is expanded.

size: NA
V: TRBV5-6
J: TRBJ2-3
D: TRBD2
length: 16
DNA: TGTGCCAGCAGCTCAAAGCGGGAGGATAGCACAGATACGCAGTATTTT
CDR3: CASSSKREDSTDTQYF

size: NA
V: TRBV19
J: TRBJ1-2
D: NA
length: 13
DNA: TGTGCCAGTAACCCCGGCGGGGCGGCTGGCTACACCTTC
CDR3: CASNPGGAAGYTF

size: NA
V: TRBV27
J: TRBJ2-5
D: NA
length: 14
DNA: TGTGCCAACTCAGCGAAACCCCCCCCAGAGACCCAGTACTTC
CDR3: CANSAKPPPETQYF

size: once
V: TRBV7-9
J: TRBJ2-1
D: TRBD1
length: 15
DNA: TGTGCCAGCAGCTCGATGATCAGGGGGCATGATGAGCAGTTCTTC
CDR3: CASSSMIRGHDEQFF

size: NA
V: TRBV5-4
J: TRBJ1-2
D: NA
length: 15
DNA: TGTGCCAGCAGCCGTCAGAGCGGACAGAACTATGGCTACACCTTC
CDR3: CASSRQSGQNYGYTF

size: NA
V: TRBV5-1
J: TRBJ2-2
D: TRBD1
length: 15
DNA: TGCGCCAGCAGCAAGGGACAGGGGAACACCGGGGAGCTGTTTTTT
CDR3: CASSKGQGNTGELFF

size: few
V: TRBV6-4
J: TRBJ2-1
D: NA
length: 13
DNA: TGTGCCAGCAGTAGCGGGCCTTACAATGAGCAGTTCTTC
CDR3: CASSSGPYNEQFF

size: NA
V: TRBV19
J: TRBJ2-3
D: TRBD2
length: 16
DNA: TGTGCCAGTAGGCCGACTAGCGGGAGGGCCAAGGATACGCAGTATTTT
CDR3: CASRPTSGRAKDTQYF

size: NA
V: TRBV7-9
J: TRBJ1-1
D: TRBD1
length: 15
DNA: TGTGCCAGCAGCGTACCGGGACAGGGGAACACTGAAGCTTTCTTT
CDR3: CASSVPGQGNTEAFF

size: NA
V: TRBV11-2
J: TRBJ1-1
D: NA
length: 13
DNA: TGTGCCAGCAGCCATCCAGGGATTACTGAAGCTTTCTTT
CDR3: CASSHPGITEAFF

size: NA
V: TRBV5-4
J: TRBJ2-1
D: TRBD2
length: 16
DNA: TGTGCCAGCAGCTCGCTAGCGGGGGGAACCTACAATGAGCAGTTCTTC
CDR3: CASSSLAGGTYNEQFF

size: NA
V: TRBV5-4
J: TRBJ2-5
D: NA
length: 14
DNA: TGTGCCAGCAGCTTGGTAGGACAGCAAGAGACCCAGTACTTC
CDR3: CASSLVGQQETQYF

size: NA
V: TRBV9
J: TRBJ2-1
D: NA
length: 15
DNA: TGTGCCAGCACCTACTATGACAGGGCGGGGAATGAGCAGTTCTTC
CDR3: CASTYYDRAGNEQFF

size: NA
V: TRBV7-9
J: TRBJ1-4
D: NA
length: 15
DNA: TGTGCCAGCAGCTCCCCGGACGGGGAGAGGGAAAAACTGTTTTTT
CDR3: CASSSPDGEREKLFF

size: NA
V: TRBV6-5
J: TRBJ1-3
D: NA
length: 12
DNA: TGTGCCAGCAGACAGCCTTCCGACACCATATATTTT
CDR3: CASRQPSDTIYF

size: NA
V: TRBV10-1
J: TRBJ2-1
D: NA
length: 13
DNA: TGCGCCAGCAGTGACAGGGCCCACAATGAGCAGTTCTTC
CDR3: CASSDRAHNEQFF

size: few
V: TRBV13
J: TRBJ2-4
D: TRBD1
length: 19
DNA: TGTGCCAGCTCGATCCCGGACAGGGGGGGCAAGATAGCCAAAAACATTCAGTACTTC
CDR3: CASSIPDRGGKIAKNIQYF

size: few
V: TRBV29-1
J: TRBJ1-3
D: NA
length: 14
DNA: TGCAGCGTGCAACAGGGATACTCTGGAAACACCATATATTTT
CDR3: CSVQQGYSGNTIYF

size: NA
V: TRBV7-9
J: TRBJ1-5
D: NA
length: 14
DNA: TGTGCCAGCAGCTTAGTAGGGGGCAATCAGCCCCAGCATTTT
CDR3: CASSLVGGNQPQHF

size: few
V: TRBV11-2
J: TRBJ1-1
D: NA
length: 12
DNA: TGTGCCAGCAGCTTAGGGAGGACTGAAGCTTTCTTT
CDR3: CASSLGRTEAFF

size: NA
V: TRBV5-8
J: TRBJ1-5
D: NA
length: 14
DNA: TGTGCCAGCAGTTGGGGGGGGTTTCTACAGCCCCAGCATTTT
CDR3: CASSWGGFLQPQHF

size: NA
V: TRBV6-4
J: TRBJ2-3
D: TRBD2
length: 16
DNA: TGTGCCAGCAGTGACTTGGGGACTAGCAGCACAGATACGCAGTATTTT
CDR3: CASSDLGTSSTDTQYF

size: NA
V: TRBV7-2
J: TRBJ2-7
D: NA
length: 13
DNA: TGTGCCAGCAGTATTACAGGATCCTACGAGCAGTACTTC
CDR3: CASSITGSYEQYF

size: NA
V: TRBV6-6
J: TRBJ1-4
D: TRBD1
length: 16
DNA: TGTGCCAGCCGAATAGGAATTGGGACAGGGCCCGAAAAACTGTTTTTT
CDR3: CASRIGIGTGPEKLFF

size: NA
V: TRBV7-2
J: TRBJ2-1
D: TRBD1
length: 15
DNA: TGTGCCAGCAGCTTAGCGGGGCAGGGGGCCGCAGGGCAGTTCTTC
CDR3: CASSLAGQGAAGQFF

size: NA
V: TRBV7-9
J: TRBJ1-4
D: NA
length: 12
DNA: TGTTCCAGCAGCCTGACTGAGGGAAAACTGTTTTTT
CDR3: CSSSLTEGKLFF

size: NA
V: TRBV12-5
J: TRBJ2-5
D: NA
length: 12
DNA: TGTGCTAGTGGTAGATACCGGGAGACCCAGTACTTC
CDR3: CASGRYRETQYF

size: NA
V: TRBV29-1
J: TRBJ2-5
D: NA
length: 13
DNA: TGCAGCGGAGGGGTAGCGGTCCAAGAGACCCAGTACTTC
CDR3: CSGGVAVQETQYF

size: NA
V: TRBV5-1
J: TRBJ2-1
D: TRBD2
length: 16
DNA: TGCGCCAGCAGCTTGGTAGCGGGAGGGGGCTACAATGAGCAGTTCTTC
CDR3: CASSLVAGGGYNEQFF

size: NA
V: TRBV11-1
J: TRBJ1-1
D: TRBD1
length: 17
DNA: TGTGCCAGCGAAAGAAGACAGGGCCCCCGCGAGATCACTGAAGCTTTCTTT
CDR3: CASERRQGPREITEAFF

size: NA
V: TRBV27
J: TRBJ1-1
D: TRBD1
length: 13
DNA: TGTGCCAGCAGTACCGGGACAGCCTCTGAAGCTTTCTTT
CDR3: CASSTGTASEAFF

size: few
V: TRBV18
J: TRBJ1-1
D: NA
length: 12
DNA: TGTGCCAGCTCACACAAGAACACTGAAGCTTTCTTT
CDR3: CASSHKNTEAFF

size: NA
V: TRBV11-3
J: TRBJ1-3
D: NA
length: 15
DNA: TGTGCCAGCAGCAAGGACGGGGGCTCTGGAAACACCATATATTTT
CDR3: CASSKDGGSGNTIYF

size: NA
V: TRBV7-9
J: TRBJ2-1
D: NA
length: 18
DNA: TGTGCCAGCAGCTTAGGTCGGGTAGCGGCGAGCTCCTACAATGAGCAGTTCTTC
CDR3: CASSLGRVAASSYNEQFF

size: once
V: TRBV27
J: TRBJ1-4
D: NA
length: 16
DNA: TGTGCCAGCAGTTTATCCCAGGGAGGCACTAATGAAAAACTGTTTTTT
CDR3: CASSLSQGGTNEKLFF

size: NA
V: TRBV5-1
J: TRBJ1-2
D: NA
length: 15
DNA: TGCGCCAGCAGCCAAAGTCCAGGGCTCGGCTATGGCTACACCTTC
CDR3: CASSQSPGLGYGYTF

size: NA
V: TRBV30
J: TRBJ2-3
D: TRBD2
length: 14
DNA: TGTGCCTGGCGACTAGCGGGGGGCACAGATACGCAGTATTTT
CDR3: CAWRLAGGTDTQYF

size: few
V: TRBV5-1
J: TRBJ2-1
D: NA
length: 13
DNA: TGCGCCAGCAGCCTAGGAACTTTCAATGAGCAGTTCTTC
CDR3: CASSLGTFNEQFF

size: NA
V: TRBV15
J: TRBJ1-5
D: NA
length: 15
DNA: TGTGCCACCAGCAGAGATATGGAGGGGAGTCAGCCCCAGCATTTT
CDR3: CATSRDMEGSQPQHF

size: NA
V: TRBV18
J: TRBJ2-7
D: TRBD2
length: 15
DNA: TGTGCCAGCTCACTATTCACTAGCGGGGTTTACGAGCAGTACTTC
CDR3: CASSLFTSGVYEQYF

size: few
V: TRBV5-1
J: TRBJ2-1
D: NA
length: 15
DNA: TGCGCCAGCAGCTTGGATCTAGCGAGCAACAATGAGCAGTTCTTC
CDR3: CASSLDLASNNEQFF

size: NA
V: TRBV6-6
J: TRBJ2-2
D: NA
length: 16
DNA: TGTGCCAGCGCCTGGCCCCTTGGCGGCAACACCGGGGAGCTGTTTTTT
CDR3: CASAWPLGGNTGELFF

size: NA
V: TRBV5-5
J: TRBJ1-1
D: NA
length: 16
DNA: TGTGCCAGCAGCTTGGAGCCCAGGACAGTGAGCACTGAAGCTTTCTTT
CDR3: CASSLEPRTVSTEAFF

size: NA
V: TRBV7-9
J: TRBJ2-2
D: TRBD1
length: 16
DNA: TGTGCCAGCAGCTTACCGGGACAGGGGGTTACCGGGGAGCTGTTTTTT
CDR3: CASSLPGQGVTGELFF

size: once
V: TRBV21-1
J: TRBJ1-2
D: NA
length: 14
DNA: TGTGCCAGCAGCTCAACCAGTCCGGGCTATGGCTACACCTTC
CDR3: CASSSTSPGYGYTF

size: NA
V: TRBV2
J: TRBJ2-6
D: TRBD1
length: 17
DNA: TGTGCCAGCAAGTCGGACAGGCACAGCTCTGGGGCCAACGTCCTGACTTTC
CDR3: CASKSDRHSSGANVLTF

size: few
V: TRBV7-9
J: TRBJ2-5
D: TRBD2
length: 18
DNA: TGTGCCAGCAGCTTAGGCGGGGCGGCTAGCGGGGATCAAGAGACCCAGTACTTC
CDR3: CASSLGGAASGDQETQYF

size: NA
V: TRBV13
J: TRBJ1-1
D: NA
length: 14
DNA: TGTGCCAGCAGCTTCAGGGGACCTTGGACTGAAGCTTTCTTT
CDR3: CASSFRGPWTEAFF

size: NA
V: TRBV2
J: TRBJ1-1
D: TRBD1
length: 15
DNA: TGTGCCAGCACGGACAGGGGGATAAGGGGCACTGAAGCTTTCTTT
CDR3: CASTDRGIRGTEAFF

size: NA
V: TRBV11-2
J: TRBJ2-7
D: TRBD1
length: 14
DNA: TGTGCCAGCACCTATGGACAGGGAGTCTACGAGCAGTACTTC
CDR3: CASTYGQGVYEQYF

size: NA
V: TRBV27
J: TRBJ1-2
D: NA
length: 14
DNA: TGTGCCAGCAGTGCCGACAGGAAGTGGCATGGCTACACCTTC
CDR3: CASSADRKWHGYTF

size: NA
V: TRBV11-3
J: TRBJ2-1
D: TRBD2
length: 15
DNA: TGTGCCAGCAGCGTTCTAGCGGGACTGTACAATGAGCAGTTCTTC
CDR3: CASSVLAGLYNEQFF

size: NA
V: TRBV11-3
J: TRBJ1-2
D: NA
length: 14
DNA: TGTGCCAGCAGCTTATCCCCGGGAGACTATGGCTACACCTTC
CDR3: CASSLSPGDYGYTF

size: few
V: TRBV7-2
J: TRBJ1-2
D: NA
length: 14
DNA: TGTGCCAGCAGCGTAGAGAACCTAAACTATGGCTACACCTTC
CDR3: CASSVENLNYGYTF